This T cell receptor beta chain was observed in a study of read filtering for tumor transcriptome and immune sequencing. Across the study: DNase treatment preceded whole-transcriptome library preparation.

The germline V gene has CDR1 SQVTM and CDR2 ANQGSEA. The CDR3 has 15 amino acids. V dropped 4 bases and J dropped 0 bases, with 15 bases sitting between them. This clonotype appeared a few times. Antigen specificity is unknown. A clone one base away is much larger, so this may be a read error. This library used about 400 ng RNA and molecular barcoded adaptors spanning alpha/delta and beta/gamma chains. TCRdb re-called the reads with MiXCR, one entry per CDR3 protein. The table lists some 130,000 distinct CDR3 sequences, roughly 13% of them singletons. Whole-study results and caveats: Without single-read clonotypes, shared clonotype proportions correlated more between IR-seq and RNA-seq.

This TCR was recovered from a donor at least 40 years old with multiple myeloma. The source material was a population of CD138-negative cells sorted from bone marrow. V usage is TRBV29-1 and J usage is TRBJ1-1, with D unresolved. The CDR3 DNA follows: TGCAGCGTTGGAGATCCGCGGAGAATGAACACTGAAGCTTTCTTT. Residues: CSVGDPRRMNTEAFF.